The 14 T cell receptor beta chains in this list originate from one sample, sequenced in a study of regulatory T cells in long-lasting Graves disease (dated by TCRdb to the early 2020s). This specimen's time point label, per the study, means: persistent/refractory GD, antithyroid drugs over 5 years with positive TRAb. For both TCR sequencing and RNA sequencing, RNA was extracted from PBMCs in TRIzol. Receptor amplification or capture employed multiplex PCR. Instrument used: Illumina HiSeq 4000. TCR beta libraries were built with iRepertoire HTBI primers and Arm-PCR amplification of CDR3 regions. TCRdb ran its own pipeline on the public reads, namely fastp trimming at Q25 and MiXCR clone calling, and kept in-frame beta chains. Identical CDR3 protein sequences are pooled into one entry, listed with their most common genes and DNA. In this sample the table shows roughly 700,000 distinct CDR3 sequences, around 30% of which occur a single time. Under 50% of the sample is in the top ten clones.

The sequences come from peripheral blood mononuclear cells (PBMCs), collected when the disease was refractory, from a patient treated with antithyroid drugs. The receptors were gathered from a female donor with Graves disease.

This clonotype was detected only a few times. CDR3 protein: CASALWVRAGELFF. The CDR3 DNA reads TGTGCCAGCGCACTATGGGTCCGGGCCGGGGAGCTGTTTTTT. V usage is TRBV27 and J usage is TRBJ2-2; no firm D call. Germline CDR1 is MNHEY and CDR2 is SMNVEV (reference sequence). The CDR3 is made up of 14 amino acids. Deletions cut 8 bases from V and 6 bases from J, with 16 bases between.

This clonotype was recorded many times. The chain joins TRBV19 to TRBJ1-5, with 7 bases lining up with TRBD1. The trim removed 7 bases at V and 4 bases at J, leaving 16 bases unmatched. CDR1 is LNHDA and CDR2 is SQIVND in the germline V gene (reference sequence). The CDR3 is 17 residues long. The CDR3 coding sequence is TGTGCCAGTACCAAGTCAAGGGACAGCGTTAGGAATCAGCCCCAGCATTTT. It codes for CASTKSRDSVRNQPQHF. Based on the CDR3 plus reference TRBV19 and TRBJ1-5, the full variable domain is DGGITQSPKYLFRKEGQNVTLSCEQNLNHDAMYWYRQDPGQGLRLIYYSQIVNDFQKGDIAEGYSVSREKKESFPLTVTSAQKNPTAFYLCASTKSRDSVRNQPQHFGDGTRLSIL.

This clonotype was counted only a few times. The genes are TRBV19 and TRBJ1-1; D possibly corresponds to TRBD1 (6 bases). The CDR3 extends over 15 amino acids. The V end lost 4 bases, the J end lost 1 base, and 13 bases lay between the germline ends. Germline assignment: CDR1 LNHDA and CDR2 SQIVND (reference sequence). The CDR3 here is CASSTSRGANTEAFF. In nucleotides, the CDR3 is TGTGCCAGTAGTACCTCCAGGGGTGCGAACACTGAAGCTTTCTTT.

CDR3 nucleotide sequence: TGCAGTGCTAGAGAGGGACTGGCGAGCTCCTACGAGCAGTACTTC. Its translation: CSAREGLASSYEQYF. V is TRBV20-1 and J is TRBJ2-7; possibly TRBD2 for D (6 bases). Per germline, CDR1 DFQATT and CDR2 SNEGSKA (reference sequence). The CDR3 is 15 amino acids. The V gene lost 0 bases and the J gene lost 0 bases, with 12 bases spanning the gap.

This chain joins TRBV4-1 and TRBJ1-5, with 7 bases fitting TRBD1. Germline trimming cut 0 bases from V and 4 bases from J; bases unmatched to any gene: 6. This CDR3 region has 16 residues. Per germline, CDR1 MGHRA and CDR2 YSYEKL. The CDR3 loop reads CASSQDTGVRNQPQHF. As DNA, the CDR3 is TGCGCCAGCAGCCAAGATACAGGGGTTAGGAATCAGCCCCAGCATTTT.

This clonotype appeared many times. V usage is TRBV27 and J usage is TRBJ1-2; 11 bases match TRBD1. The J segment lost 4 bases and the V segment lost 3 bases, leaving 7 bases of the junction unmatched. Per the germline V gene, CDR1 is MNHEY and CDR2 is SMNVEV (reference sequence). The CDR3 loop spans 16 amino acids. The CDR3 bases are TGTGCCAGCAGTTTCGGACAGGGGGCAACCTTCTATGGCTACACCTTC. This encodes CASSFGQGATFYGYTF.

This chain connects TRBV7-9 to TRBJ2-7; D possibly corresponds to TRBD1 (6 bases). V was cut by 1 base and J by 4 bases, with 14 bases left in between. The CDR3 loop spans 15 amino acids. Germline V gene data show CDR1 as SEHNR and CDR2 as FQNEAQ (reference sequence). In DNA form, the CDR3 reads TGTGCCAGCAGCTTAGGGGACACAGGGATTTACGAGCAGTACTTC. It yields the protein CASSLGDTGIYEQYF.

This clonotype was seen a few times. This may stem from a read error, because a much larger clone lies one nucleotide away. The chain is built from TRBV7-9 and TRBJ2-7, with 9 bases matching TRBD2. V trimming: 5 bases; J trimming: 3 bases; junction bases outside the gene matches: 2. The CDR3 extends over 13 amino acids. CDR1 SEHNR and CDR2 FQNEAQ come from the germline V gene (reference sequence). CDR3 residues: CASSTTSGYEQYF. Written as DNA, the CDR3 is TGTGCCAGCAGCACGACTAGCGGCTACGAGCAGTACTTC. Full variable domain (outside the CDR3, taken from reference TRBV7-9 and TRBJ2-7): DTGVSQNPRHKITKRGQNVTFRCDPISEHNRLYWYRQTLGQGPEFLTYFQNEAQLEKSRLLSDRFSAERPKGSFSTLEIQRTEQGDSAMYLCASSTTSGYEQYFGPGTRLTVT.

This chain connects TRBV28 to TRBJ1-1; a weak D match, TRBD1 (6 bases). Trimming removed 3 bases at V and 3 bases at J, with 11 bases between. Germline V gene lookup returns CDR1 MDHEN and CDR2 SYDVKM. The CDR3 is made up of 14 amino acids. The CDR3 region has the DNA TGTGCCAGCAGTTTTACAGGGTTGGACACTGAAGCTTTCTTT. Translation gives CASSFTGLDTEAFF.

This chain joins TRBV6-1 and TRBJ1-6; TRBD1 agrees at 11 bases. With 9 bases clipped from V and 12 bases from J, the junction kept 7 bases outside the gene matches. The CDR3 covers 13 residues. CDR1 and CDR2 from the germline V gene are MNHNS and SASEGT. CDR3 DNA: TGTGCCAGTTCGGACAGGGGGCGCGAACCCCTCCACTTT. This codes for CASSDRGREPLHF.

The V gene is TRBV4-1, the J gene TRBJ2-7; TRBD2 matches 7 bases. CDR3 size: 16 residues. Germline loops: CDR1 MGHRA, CDR2 YSYEKL. V was pared by 4 bases and J by 7 bases, with 16 bases of the junction left unmatched. The chain's CDR3 is CASSLNSGTKVVEQYF. The CDR3 nucleotides are TGCGCCAGCAGCCTCAACTCCGGGACTAAGGTCGTTGAGCAGTACTTC.

CDR3 amino acids: CAIRAGSSASPLHF. CDR3 nucleotide sequence: TGTGCCATCAGGGCCGGGAGTTCAGCCTCACCCCTCCACTTT. The J gene is TRBJ1-6, the V gene TRBV10-3, with no clear D. Trimming took 6 bases from V and 10 from J, leaving 16 bases between them. This CDR3 spans 14 amino acids. Germline V gene data show CDR1 as ENHRY and CDR2 as SYGVKD.

This clonotype was counted a few times. This chain's CDR3 is CASTRGQGRMNTEAFF. The CDR3 DNA reads TGTGCCAGCACAAGGGGACAGGGGCGAATGAACACTGAAGCTTTCTTT. This sequence joins TRBV6-1 and TRBJ1-1; 10 nucleotides match TRBD1. The junction had 8 bases not matched to a gene; V was cut back by 7 bases and J by 0 bases. Germline V gene lookup returns CDR1 MNHNS and CDR2 SASEGT. This CDR3 contains 16 residues.

DNA for the CDR3: TGTGCCAGCAGCTCAGACAGCGATAATTCACCCCTCCACTTT. Encoded protein: CASSSDSDNSPLHF. V and J are TRBV7-8 and TRBJ1-6; D might be TRBD1 (5 bases). Germline V gene sequence: CDR1 SGHVS, CDR2 FQNEAQ. With 4 bases removed from V and 5 bases from J, the gap between germline ends came to 9 bases. The CDR3 is 14 residues long. Using reference TRBV7-8 and TRBJ1-6 for the parts outside the CDR3, the full variable domain is GAGVSQSPRYKVAKRGQDVALRCDPISGHVSLFWYQQALGQGPEFLTYFQNEAQLDKSGLPSDRFFAERPEGSVSTLKIQRTQQEDSAVYLCASSSDSDNSPLHFGNGTRLTVT.